This entry lists 24 T cell receptor beta chains sequenced from one sample in a study of T cell repertoires in cytomegalovirus infection. TCRdb passed the reads through MiXCR, listing each CDR3 protein once. The sample has 490,000 or so distinct CDR3 sequences, 11% seen once. The source material was PBMCs. The receptors originated from a human donor in good health (CMV status not recorded). Some clones in this sample may be carry-over from other donors' samples.

This clonotype was observed many times. CDR3 DNA sequence: TGTGCCAGCAGCATCCTGACAGGGGGAGGCACAGATACGCAGTATTTT. Protein sequence: CASSILTGGGTDTQYF. This chain joins TRBV7-9 and TRBJ2-3; TRBD1 matches 9 bases. Per germline, CDR1 SEHNR and CDR2 FQNEAQ (reference sequence). Trimming took 5 bases from V and 1 from J; bases not matched to a gene: 7. The CDR3 has 16 amino acids.

In its sample, this clonotype was seen many times. This CDR3 reads CASGGTSGSDRHNEQFF. The CDR3 DNA follows: TGTGCTAGTGGTGGGACTAGCGGGAGCGACCGCCACAATGAGCAGTTCTTC. V and J are TRBV12-5 and TRBJ2-1; 14 bases fit TRBD2. V shed 5 bases and J 5 bases; nucleotides not matched to a gene: 8. CDR3 size: 17 residues. Germline CDR1 is LGHNT and CDR2 is FRNRAP.

This clonotype has ten or more counts. The chain carries TRBV25-1 and TRBJ1-2; tentative D call: TRBD1 (5 bases). CDR3 length: 15 amino acids. CDR1 MGHDK and CDR2 SYGVNS come from the germline V gene. Trimming left V 7 bases short and J 4 bases short, with 19 bases between. CDR3 sequence reads: CASTRAGGSGYGYTF. The CDR3 DNA follows: TGTGCCAGCACAAGAGCGGGGGGTTCGGGCTATGGCTACACCTTC.

This clonotype showed up many times. The J gene is TRBJ2-2, the V gene TRBV7-2; 11 positions match TRBD2. CDR1 and CDR2 from the germline V gene are SGHTA and FQGNSA. The CDR3 totals 17 residues. V shed 3 bases and J 0 bases; nucleotides not matched to a gene: 3. The CDR3 is CASSFPGLAANTGELFF. In DNA form, the CDR3 reads TGTGCCAGCAGCTTCCCGGGACTAGCGGCGAACACCGGGGAGCTGTTTTTT.

This clonotype was recorded at least ten times. V gene TRBV27 combines with J gene TRBJ1-5; D may be TRBD1 (5 bases). V was clipped by 3 bases and J by 2 bases, with 14 bases between them. There are 16 residues in the CDR3. Looked up from germline, CDR1 is MNHEY and CDR2 is SMNVEV (reference sequence). CDR3 sequence (DNA): TGTGCCAGCAGTTTTTACCGGGACGGAGGCAATCAGCCCCAGCATTTT. It is translated as CASSFYRDGGNQPQHF.

This clonotype has just a few counts. The gene calls are TRBV12-3 or TRBV12-4 and TRBJ2-1; D possibly uses TRBD1 or TRBD2 (5 bases each). The CDR3 extends over 18 amino acids. Deletions cut 5 bases from V and 6 bases from J, with 26 bases between. The CDR3 region is CASSPLGGAVLGGNEQFF. The CDR3 DNA reads TGTGCCAGCAGTCCCTTGGGTGGGGCAGTCCTTGGGGGCAATGAGCAGTTCTTC.

This clonotype was found many times. The rearrangement joins TRBV12-3 or TRBV12-4 to TRBJ1-2; D gene unclear. V lost 3 bases and J 1 base, leaving 6 bases between the germline ends. The CDR3 runs 13 residues. DNA of the CDR3: TGTGCCAGCAGTTTGGAAATTAACTATGGCTACACCTTC. It encodes CASSLEINYGYTF.

This clonotype has ten or more counts. The V call is TRBV10-3, the J call TRBJ1-2; D unresolved. V was shortened by 1 base and J by 1 base, with 7 bases between the two germline ends. Per the germline V gene, CDR1 is ENHRY and CDR2 is SYGVKD. This CDR3 is built from 14 residues. CDR3 nucleotide sequence: TGTGCCATCAGTGAGTTTCAGGTTAACTATGGCTACACCTTC. It yields the protein CAISEFQVNYGYTF.

This clonotype was seen many times. This sequence joins TRBV5-1 and TRBJ1-4; D is unclear. This CDR3 is 14 amino acids long. Between the trimmed V and J ends, which lost 3 bases and 0 bases, there was a span of 6 bases. Per the germline V gene, CDR1 is SGHRS and CDR2 is YFSETQ. This CDR3 reads CASSSDATNEKLFF. The CDR3 DNA sequence: TGCGCCAGCAGCTCCGATGCAACTAATGAAAAACTGTTTTTT.

The chain joins TRBV2 to TRBJ2-5, with D perhaps TRBD1 (5 bases). V dropped 5 bases and J dropped 2 bases, with 12 bases sitting between them. The germline V gene encodes CDR1 SNHLY and CDR2 FYNNEI. The length of the CDR3 is 14 residues. As DNA, the CDR3 is TGTGCCAGCAGTATAGCAGGGCGGCAAGAGACCCAGTACTTC. It translates to CASSIAGRQETQYF.

In the case of this clonotype: Possible read error: a much larger clone is one base away. The J gene is TRBJ1-1, the V gene TRBV5-3, with D possibly matching TRBD1 (5 bases). TRBV5-3 falls under the ORF class, with uncertain function. The CDR3 contains 15 residues. CDR3: CASSSGPLGNIEAFF. DNA of the CDR3: TGTGCCAGCAGCTCGGGACCACTTGGGAACATTGAAGCTTTCTTT.

A few counts support this clonotype. The V call is TRBV12-3 or TRBV12-4, the J call TRBJ2-7, with 10 bases fitting TRBD2. The J segment lost 6 bases and the V segment lost 5 bases, leaving 7 bases of the junction unmatched. This CDR3 has 14 amino acids. The CDR3 nucleotides are TGTGCCAGCAGTCCCGGGACTAGCGTTACCGAGCAGTACTTC. Its protein is CASSPGTSVTEQYF.

Ten or more counts support this clonotype. The V gene is TRBV7-8, the J gene TRBJ2-1; D possibly corresponds to TRBD1 (5 bases). Per the germline V gene, CDR1 is SGHVS and CDR2 is FQNEAQ. V was clipped by 5 bases and J by 9 bases, with 14 bases between them. This CDR3 is built from 13 residues. The CDR3 sequence is CASSPPRVGEQFF. The DNA for the CDR3 is TGTGCCAGCAGCCCGCCCAGGGTCGGTGAGCAGTTCTTC.

This clonotype appeared many times. The chain is built from TRBV3-1 and TRBJ2-7; 9 bases line up with TRBD2. J lost 6 bases, V lost 5 bases, and 11 bases had no gene match. Germline V gene lookup returns CDR1 LGHDT and CDR2 YNNKEL (reference sequence). CDR3 length: 15 amino acids. This CDR3 is CASSISGTSSAEQYF. In nucleotides, the CDR3 is TGTGCCAGCAGCATTTCCGGGACTAGCTCCGCCGAGCAGTACTTC.

This clonotype was detected only a few times. The chain carries TRBV9 and TRBJ2-7, with D possibly being TRBD1 (6 bases). Germline V lookup: CDR1 SGDLS, CDR2 YYNGEE. Deletions cut 1 base from V and 3 bases from J, with 14 bases between. The CDR3 is 15 residues long. The CDR3 protein is CASSVLPDRNYEQYF. As DNA, the CDR3 is TGTGCCAGCAGCGTACTCCCGGACAGAAACTACGAGCAGTACTTC.

This clonotype was counted ten times or more. V and J are TRBV7-8 and TRBJ1-5, with TRBD1 as a possible D gene (5 bases). The CDR3 totals 14 residues. Between the trimmed V and J ends, which lost 5 bases and 4 bases, there was a span of 12 bases. Germline loops: CDR1 SGHVS, CDR2 FQNEAQ. The CDR3 loop is CASSPGTSNQPQHF. The CDR3, as DNA: TGTGCCAGCAGCCCCGGGACCTCTAATCAGCCCCAGCATTTT.

The J gene is TRBJ1-1, the V gene TRBV2; 7 bases are a match to TRBD1. The CDR3 has 13 residues. With V trimmed by 10 bases and J by 5 bases, 10 bases remained unmatched. The V gene's germline CDR1 is SNHLY and CDR2 FYNNEI. CDR3 loop: CATMDRPGTEAFF. Written as DNA, the CDR3 is TGTGCCACCATGGACAGGCCCGGTACTGAAGCTTTCTTT.

This clonotype showed up many times. The V gene is TRBV7-2, the J gene TRBJ2-1; D is perhaps TRBD2 (5 bases). Germline CDR1 SGHTA, CDR2 FQGNSA. Trimming removed 7 bases at V and 0 bases at J, with 7 bases between. The CDR3 consists of 13 residues. The CDR3 is CASKLVSYNEQFF. CDR3 DNA sequence: TGTGCCAGCAAACTAGTCTCCTACAATGAGCAGTTCTTC.

In its sample, this clonotype was seen many times. V gene TRBV19 combines with J gene TRBJ2-1; possible D gene TRBD2, 6 bases. Germline CDR1 and CDR2: LNHDA and SQIVND (reference sequence). The CDR3 has 16 residues. Trimming pared 6 bases from V and 0 bases from J, leaving 15 bases between. The CDR3 DNA reads TGTGCCAGTAGCCTGATGGCGGGGAGCTCCTACAATGAGCAGTTCTTC. It encodes CASSLMAGSSYNEQFF.

This clonotype was recorded at least ten times. The CDR3 region has the DNA TGTGCCAGCAGCCTCAGGGTCCTGAACACTGAAGCTTTCTTT. Amino acid sequence: CASSLRVLNTEAFF. The chain recombines TRBV4-2 with TRBJ1-1; tentative D call: TRBD1 (5 bases). The germline gives CDR1 LGHNA, CDR2 YNFKEQ. There are 14 residues in the CDR3. V shed 4 bases and J shed 0 bases, with 9 bases lying between them.

This clonotype was seen at least ten times. V gene TRBV11-2 combines with J gene TRBJ1-2; D remains unclear. Germline CDR1 SGHAT, CDR2 FQNNGV. CDR3 length: 11 residues. V dropped 8 bases and J dropped 1 base, with 5 bases sitting between them. CDR3 coding DNA: TGTGCCAGCGGAAATAACTATGGCTACACCTTC. Protein product: CASGNNYGYTF.

This clonotype was observed many times. V gene TRBV7-8 combines with J gene TRBJ1-5; possible D gene TRBD1, 5 bases. Germline lookup yields CDR1 SGHVS and CDR2 FQNEAQ. V shed 5 bases and J shed 5 bases, with 16 bases lying between them. The CDR3 contains 15 residues. In DNA, the CDR3 is TGTGCCAGCAGCGTCTCGGGAGAGGGACATCAGCCCCAGCATTTT. Amino acids: CASSVSGEGHQPQHF.

This clonotype appeared a single time. The chain combines TRBV29-1 with TRBJ2-7; TRBD2 matches 11 bases. The germline V gene has CDR1 SQVTM and CDR2 ANQGSEA. The CDR3 runs to 14 residues. Germline trimming cut 4 bases from V and 4 bases from J; bases unmatched to any gene: 6. The DNA for the CDR3 is TGCAGCGTTGTTACTAGCGGGAGTCAGTACGAGCAGTACTTC. This encodes CSVVTSGSQYEQYF.

The chain uses TRBV6-4 and TRBJ1-3; possible D gene TRBD1, 5 bases. The germline CDR1 and CDR2 sequences are MRHNA and SNTAGT. CDR3 size: 13 residues. The V end lost 3 bases, the J end lost 7 bases, and 10 bases lay between the germline ends. The DNA for the CDR3 is TGTGCCAGCAGTGAAGCAGGGAGGAACACCATATATTTT. Its translation is CASSEAGRNTIYF.